This T cell receptor (beta chain) was identified during a study of stem cell transplantation in POMP-related autoinflammatory disease. The wider study: Neutrophil and platelet engraftment from the graft donor was 100% through one year after transplant.

Germline CDR1 and CDR2: SGHTS and YDEGEE. Trimming took 6 bases from V and 3 from J; bases not matched to a gene: 10. The CDR3 loop spans 15 amino acids. Produced via immunoSEQ multiplex PCR; TCRdb's table is partial and in-frame only. This sample has roughly 68,000 clones, with more than 75% found just once. Study findings and constraints: Patients with PRAID showed a restricted number of unique TRB V-J gene pairings. Across all analyzed T-cell subsets, patients with PRAID tended toward reduced diversity and increased clonality.

Regarding this clone: Antigen specificity is unknown.

The chain joins TRBV5-8 to TRBJ2-3; 7 positions agree with TRBD1. The clonotype originates from a human patient with POMP-related autoinflammation and immune dysregulation (PRAID). The graft donor may be the source of some T cells. The input for sequencing was CD4+ T cells from PBMCs, taken after stem cell transplantation. CDR3 coding DNA: TGTGCCAGCACCCGAGCAGGGGGTTGGACAGATACGCAGTATTTT. Translation gives CASTRAGGWTDTQYF.